Listed below are T cell receptor beta chains from one sample, sequenced in a study of T cell changes during pregnancy in multiple sclerosis. Sequencing used immunoSEQ multiplex PCR; TCRdb keeps in-frame clones, though not all of them. The table lists 50,000 to 60,000 clones, approximately 91% of them singletons. Source: CD4+ T cells from peripheral blood mononuclear cells, taken in the second trimester of pregnancy. Receptors were obtained from a female donor with multiple sclerosis, enrolled in a pregnancy study. Each CDR3 is given with its conserved first and last residue. Each record gives: clone size, V gene, J gene, D gene, CDR3 DNA, CDR3 protein. A D gene is named only where the DNA matches it firmly. Expanded clones are given a class, and other clones once, few, many or no size at all.

clone size: NA
V gene: TRBV19
J gene: TRBJ1-6
D gene: NA
CDR3 DNA: TGTGCCAGTCGGGTGGCAGGTGCGGGGTATAATTCACCCCTCCACTTT
CDR3 protein: CASRVAGAGYNSPLHF

clone size: NA
V gene: TRBV19
J gene: TRBJ2-1
D gene: NA
CDR3 DNA: TGTGCCAGTATTAAACCGGGACTTTACTACAATGAGCAGTTCTTC
CDR3 protein: CASIKPGLYYNEQFF

clone size: NA
V gene: TRBV2
J gene: TRBJ2-7
D gene: TRBD2
CDR3 DNA: TGTGCCAGTGGACTAGCGGGGGGGTACGAGCAGTACTTC
CDR3 protein: CASGLAGGYEQYF

clone size: NA
V gene: TRBV7-9
J gene: TRBJ1-2
D gene: NA
CDR3 DNA: TGTGCCAGCAGCTTTGGAGGGAACTATGGCTACACCTTC
CDR3 protein: CASSFGGNYGYTF

clone size: NA
V gene: TRBV6-5
J gene: TRBJ2-1
D gene: TRBD2
CDR3 DNA: TGTGCCAGCAGCCGCTTGGGCGGGGGGGCGAATGAGCAGTTCTTC
CDR3 protein: CASSRLGGGANEQFF

clone size: NA
V gene: TRBV6-1
J gene: TRBJ2-1
D gene: TRBD2
CDR3 DNA: TGTGCCAGCAGTGAGGGAGGGGCTCCCTCCTACAATGAGCAGTTCTTC
CDR3 protein: CASSEGGAPSYNEQFF

clone size: once
V gene: TRBV5-1
J gene: TRBJ2-7
D gene: NA
CDR3 DNA: TGCGCCAGCACCTGGGGCGGGGCAGATGACTACGAGCAGTACTTC
CDR3 protein: CASTWGGADDYEQYF

clone size: NA
V gene: TRBV10-1
J gene: TRBJ1-5
D gene: NA
CDR3 DNA: TGCGCCAGCAGTGAAATCCGTGATCAGCCCCAGCATTTT
CDR3 protein: CASSEIRDQPQHF

clone size: NA
V gene: TRBV4-2
J gene: TRBJ1-4
D gene: NA
CDR3 DNA: TGTGCCAGCAGCCAAGATCTTATACGCGGGAAACAAGTTCGGGAAAAACTGTTTTTT
CDR3 protein: CASSQDLIRGKQVREKLFF

clone size: NA
V gene: TRBV25-1
J gene: TRBJ1-1
D gene: NA
CDR3 DNA: TGTGCCAGCGGAGGGCGTTTTGGCACTGAAGCTTTCTTT
CDR3 protein: CASGGRFGTEAFF

clone size: NA
V gene: TRBV4-1
J gene: TRBJ2-2
D gene: NA
CDR3 DNA: TGCGCCAGCAGCCAAGACCCGGGTTGGGACACCGGGGAGCTGTTTTTT
CDR3 protein: CASSQDPGWDTGELFF

clone size: NA
V gene: TRBV6-1
J gene: TRBJ1-1
D gene: NA
CDR3 DNA: TGTGCCAGCAGTGACGTAGGGGCCCGAGCTTTCTTT
CDR3 protein: CASSDVGARAFF

clone size: NA
V gene: TRBV5-4
J gene: TRBJ2-2
D gene: TRBD1
CDR3 DNA: TGTGCCAGCAGCTTGACAGGGGCCGGGGAGCTGTTTTTT
CDR3 protein: CASSLTGAGELFF

clone size: NA
V gene: TRBV7-2
J gene: TRBJ1-5
D gene: NA
CDR3 DNA: TGTGCCAGCAGCCCTGGACTGATTAGCAATCAGCCCCAGCATTTT
CDR3 protein: CASSPGLISNQPQHF

clone size: NA
V gene: TRBV19
J gene: TRBJ2-1
D gene: TRBD1
CDR3 DNA: TGTGCCAGTAGTGCCGGCCCCCTAAGGGGGCGCATGCTGGAGAGGGATGAGCAGTTCTTC
CDR3 protein: CASSAGPLRGRMLERDEQFF

clone size: NA
V gene: TRBV30
J gene: TRBJ1-2
D gene: NA
CDR3 DNA: TGTGCCTGGAGGACCGGACACCGGACAGCCTTC
CDR3 protein: CAWRTGHRTAF

clone size: NA
V gene: TRBV7-3
J gene: TRBJ2-2
D gene: NA
CDR3 DNA: TGTGCCAGCAGCACCCTGGGATATGCGGGGTTAGCAAAAGGGGAGCTGTTTTTT
CDR3 protein: CASSTLGYAGLAKGELFF

clone size: NA
V gene: TRBV7-3
J gene: TRBJ2-6
D gene: NA
CDR3 DNA: TGTGCCAGCAGCAAAACACAGGGACCCAACGTCCTGACTTTC
CDR3 protein: CASSKTQGPNVLTF

clone size: NA
V gene: TRBV29-1
J gene: TRBJ2-3
D gene: TRBD2
CDR3 DNA: TGCAGCGTTGAAGATCGGCGGGGGGGCCGAGATACGCAGTATTTT
CDR3 protein: CSVEDRRGGRDTQYF

clone size: NA
V gene: TRBV27
J gene: TRBJ2-5
D gene: TRBD2
CDR3 DNA: TGTGCCAGCAGTTTGAAGACTAGCGGGGAGACCCAGTACTTC
CDR3 protein: CASSLKTSGETQYF

clone size: NA
V gene: TRBV11-3
J gene: TRBJ2-1
D gene: NA
CDR3 DNA: TGTGCCAGCAGCTTTTCCGCGAGTGGGCAGTTCTTC
CDR3 protein: CASSFSASGQFF

clone size: NA
V gene: TRBV9
J gene: TRBJ2-2
D gene: NA
CDR3 DNA: TGTGCCAGCAGCGCCTGGGGGGAGAACACCGGGGAGCTGTTTTTT
CDR3 protein: CASSAWGENTGELFF

clone size: once
V gene: TRBV29-1
J gene: TRBJ1-2
D gene: TRBD1
CDR3 DNA: TGCAGCGTTGATCTTACAGGGGTCATCTATGGCTACACCTTC
CDR3 protein: CSVDLTGVIYGYTF

clone size: once
V gene: TRBV7-9
J gene: TRBJ2-3
D gene: NA
CDR3 DNA: TGTGCCAGAGCGGGCGCCACAGATACGCAGTATTTT
CDR3 protein: CARAGATDTQYF

clone size: NA
V gene: TRBV6-1
J gene: TRBJ2-4
D gene: NA
CDR3 DNA: TGTGCCAGCAGTGTTAATGCCGCTAGCCACCAAAACATTCAGTACTTC
CDR3 protein: CASSVNAASHQNIQYF

clone size: NA
V gene: TRBV5-1
J gene: TRBJ2-3
D gene: NA
CDR3 DNA: TGCGCCAGCAGCTTTACTAGAAGATCTTCAGATACGCAGTATTTT
CDR3 protein: CASSFTRRSSDTQYF

clone size: NA
V gene: TRBV30
J gene: TRBJ1-6
D gene: TRBD1
CDR3 DNA: TGTGCCTGGCATAAATTTGGGACAGGTCGATCACCCCTCCACTTT
CDR3 protein: CAWHKFGTGRSPLHF

clone size: NA
V gene: TRBV7-2
J gene: TRBJ1-5
D gene: TRBD1
CDR3 DNA: TGTGCCAGCAGCATCAGGGGGAATCAGCCCCAGCATTTT
CDR3 protein: CASSIRGNQPQHF

clone size: NA
V gene: TRBV4-1
J gene: TRBJ1-2
D gene: TRBD1
CDR3 DNA: TGCGCCAGCAGCCCCCTGGGACAGGTCCCCTATGGCTACACCTTC
CDR3 protein: CASSPLGQVPYGYTF